This TCR beta chain was captured in a study of blood T cell repertoires in COVID-19. Clones were sequenced by immunoSEQ multiplex PCR, and TCRdb holds only the in-frame ones, with some missing. The table has roughly 100,000 clones, roughly 79% seen once. The TCR comes from a woman older than 75 with acute or convalescent COVID-19. Source material: peripheral blood.

CDR3 nucleotide sequence: TGCGCCAGCAGCACGAGACAGGGGCAGAACACTGAAGCTTTCTTT. It encodes CASSTRQGQNTEAFF. This chain uses TRBV5-1 with TRBJ1-1; 8 bases fit TRBD1. V lost 4 bases, J lost 1 base, and 6 bases stayed unmatched. This CDR3 spans 15 amino acids. Germline CDR1 and CDR2: SGHRS and YFSETQ.